Listed here are 23 T cell receptor beta chains from one sample, sequenced in a study of blood T cell repertoires in COVID-19. Data came from immunoSEQ multiplex PCR; TCRdb stores just in-frame clones and leaves some out. Here the sample spans some 150,000 clones, 70% to 85% being singletons. Sequencing was carried out using peripheral blood. All receptors derive from a woman in her 50s in a cohort sampled during active or convalescent COVID-19.

The gene calls are TRBV5-1 and TRBJ2-7, with TRBD2 matching over 7 bases. V dropped 0 bases and J dropped 3; count of bases not matched to a gene: 9. Germline V CDR1 and CDR2: SGHRS, YFSETQ. This CDR3 region has 16 residues. The CDR3 region has the DNA TGCGCCAGCAGCTTGGGACTAGCTTCGGACCGCTACGAGCAGTACTTC. Protein product: CASSLGLASDRYEQYF.

The CDR3 region has the DNA TGTGCCAGCAGCTTCCAAACGGGCAGGGAAAAAGAGACCCAGTACTTC. Amino acids: CASSFQTGREKETQYF. The chain couples TRBV5-8 to TRBJ2-5; perhaps TRBD1 as D (5 bases). The CDR3 is 16 residues long. Germline V gives CDR1 SGHTS, CDR2 YDEGEE. Trimming removed 2 bases at V and 3 bases at J, with 17 bases between. The entire variable domain, with the rest obtained from reference TRBV5-8 and TRBJ2-5, is as follows: EAGVTQSPTHLIKTRGQQATLRCSPISGHTSVYWYQQALGLGLQFLLWYDEGEERNRGNFPPRFSGRQFPNYSSELNVNALELEDSALYLCASSFQTGREKETQYFGPGTRLLVL.

The V call is TRBV4-3, the J call TRBJ2-5, with 7 bases fitting TRBD2. CDR1 LGHNA and CDR2 YSLEER come from the germline V gene. V lost 3 bases, J lost 5 bases, and 15 bases stayed unmatched. The CDR3 is 17 residues long. CDR3 residues: CASSQVLGGSLRETQYF. The CDR3 DNA is TGCGCCAGCAGCCAGGTCCTCGGGGGGAGTCTACGGGAGACCCAGTACTTC.

The V and J genes are TRBV2 and TRBJ1-5; 8 bases line up with TRBD1. CDR3 size: 15 residues. Germline CDR1 and CDR2: SNHLY and FYNNEI. The trim removed 6 bases at V and 4 bases at J, leaving 8 bases unmatched. CDR3 nucleotide sequence: TGTGCCAGCAGAGCAGGACAGGGCTTTAATCAGCCCCAGCATTTT. This sequence encodes CASRAGQGFNQPQHF.

This chain links TRBV30 with TRBJ1-5; no firm D call. The germline V and J ends were trimmed by 2 bases and 6 bases, with 17 bases remaining between them. Germline CDR1 GTSNPN, CDR2 SVGIG (reference sequence). The CDR3 is 15 residues long. The CDR3 nucleotides read TGTGCCTGGAGTATCTCAAGTGAAAGGAGTCAGCCCCAGCATTTT. As protein: CAWSISSERSQPQHF.

The chain links TRBV14 to TRBJ1-3; D call uncertain. The CDR3 totals 17 residues. V gave up 1 base and J gave up 5 bases, with 18 bases separating them. Germline CDR1 reads SGHDN; CDR2 reads FVKESK. The CDR3 nucleotides read TGTGCCAGCAGCCAAGCCGGTTTCATTATGCAACGAAACACCATATATTTT. Protein sequence: CASSQAGFIMQRNTIYF.

The chain couples TRBV9 to TRBJ2-3; the D gene is possibly TRBD2 (6 bases). The CDR3 covers 16 residues. V lost 4 bases and J lost 2, with 17 bases in between. Germline lookup yields CDR1 SGDLS and CDR2 YYNGEE. This chain's CDR3 is CASSLREASPTDTQYF. Written as DNA, the CDR3 is TGTGCCAGCAGCCTCAGGGAGGCCTCACCCACAGATACGCAGTATTTT.

This clone was seen only once. V usage is TRBV24-1 and J usage is TRBJ2-1, with 15 bases that match TRBD2. Germline V gene data show CDR1 as KGHDR and CDR2 as SFDVKD. Trimming at V came to 5 bases and at J to 12 bases, leaving 7 bases not matched to a gene. This CDR3 has 15 amino acids. The CDR3 bases are TGTGCCACCAGTGCTCGGACTAGCGGGGGGGCCGGGCAGTTCTTC. Its protein product is CATSARTSGGAGQFF.

The gene calls are TRBV19 and TRBJ1-2; TRBD1 aligns across 7 bases. This CDR3 has 15 residues. V trimming: 5 bases; J trimming: 1 base; junction bases outside the gene matches: 7. Germline values: CDR1 LNHDA, CDR2 SQIVND (reference sequence). The CDR3 sequence: CASSPMTGINYGYTF. CDR3 sequence (DNA): TGTGCCAGTAGTCCGATGACAGGGATTAACTATGGCTACACCTTC. Filled out from reference TRBV19 and TRBJ1-2, the complete variable domain reads DGGITQSPKYLFRKEGQNVTLSCEQNLNHDAMYWYRQDPGQGLRLIYYSQIVNDFQKGDIAEGYSVSREKKESFPLTVTSAQKNPTAFYLCASSPMTGINYGYTFGSGTRLTVV.

This clone was seen once. The rearrangement links TRBV2 to TRBJ1-2, with TRBD1 as a possible D gene (6 bases). Trimming removed 10 bases at V and 5 bases at J, with 17 bases between. The CDR3 is 13 amino acids. The germline V gene has CDR1 SNHLY and CDR2 FYNNEI. The CDR3 bases are TGTGCCAATCTAGGGGGTGAAGGGTATGGCTACACCTTC. This codes for CANLGGEGYGYTF.

V gene TRBV27 combines with J gene TRBJ1-4; 7 nucleotides agree with TRBD1. The CDR3 is made up of 14 amino acids. Unmatched junction bases numbered 3, after V lost 6 bases and J lost 2 bases. Germline values: CDR1 MNHEY, CDR2 SMNVEV (reference sequence). The CDR3 region is CASSSQGTNEKLFF. The DNA for the CDR3 is TGTGCCAGCAGCTCACAGGGGACTAATGAAAAACTGTTTTTT.

J is TRBJ2-5 and V is TRBV11-3; maybe TRBD2 (6 bases). The CDR3 contains 13 residues. Germline values: CDR1 SGHNT, CDR2 YENEEA. The V end was cut by 3 bases, the J end by 5 bases, with 10 bases between. CDR3 nucleotide sequence: TGTGCCAGCAGCTTCGGGGGATTGGAGACCCAGTACTTC. Protein: CASSFGGLETQYF.

The V and J genes are TRBV5-1 and TRBJ1-3; 9 bases line up with TRBD1. Germline V CDR1 and CDR2: SGHRS, YFSETQ. The CDR3 consists of 15 residues. The trim removed 4 bases at V and 4 bases at J, leaving 6 bases unmatched. The CDR3 DNA is TGCGCCAGCAGCACCGGGACAGGGTCCGGAAACACCATATATTTT. Translated, it gives CASSTGTGSGNTIYF.

This clone was detected a few times. The chain links TRBV5-4 to TRBJ2-7, with 9 bases that match TRBD1. Unmatched junction bases numbered 5, after V lost 5 bases and J lost 5 bases. CDR1 and CDR2 (germline): SGHNT, YYREEE (reference sequence). The CDR3 contains 13 residues. CDR3 DNA sequence: TGTGCCAGCAGGATACAGGGGGCGGACGAGCAGTACTTC. Protein product: CASRIQGADEQYF.

This chain connects TRBV29-1 to TRBJ1-1, with D possibly TRBD1 on 6 matching bases. CDR1 is SQVTM and CDR2 is ANQGSEA in the germline V gene. V lost 3 bases and J 5 bases, leaving 16 bases between the germline ends. The CDR3 consists of 14 residues. In DNA, the CDR3 is TGCAGCGTTGATTTAGGGGGTTTGTGGACTGAAGCTTTCTTT. This encodes CSVDLGGLWTEAFF. Looking up the rest from reference TRBV29-1 and TRBJ1-1 gives the full variable domain: SAVISQKPSRDICQRGTSLTIQCQVDSQVTMMFWYRQQPGQSLTLIATANQGSEATYESGFVIDKFPISRPNLTFSTLTVSNMSPEDSSIYLCSVDLGGLWTEAFFGQGTRLTVV.

The V and J genes are TRBV5-1 and TRBJ1-3; possibly TRBD1 for D (5 bases). Germline V lookup: CDR1 SGHRS, CDR2 YFSETQ. The CDR3 extends over 16 amino acids. V lost 0 bases and J 0 bases, leaving 10 bases between the germline ends. The CDR3 sequence is CASSLGVTDSGNTIYF. CDR3 nucleotide sequence: TGCGCCAGCAGCTTGGGGGTGACAGACTCTGGAAACACCATATATTTT.

This clone was seen more than once but under ten times. Other DNA variants within this sample encode the same CDR3. CDR3 amino acids: CAWSEVREGGYTF. The CDR3 DNA is TGTGCCTGGAGTGAGGTCAGGGAGGGTGGCTACACCTTC. The gene calls are TRBV30 and TRBJ1-2, with D perhaps matching TRBD1 (5 bases). The length of the CDR3 is 13 residues. The germline gives CDR1 GTSNPN, CDR2 SVGIG (reference sequence). V lost 1 base, J lost 7 bases, and 13 bases lay in between.

V gene TRBV6-5 combines with J gene TRBJ1-1, with 7 bases matching TRBD1. J gave up 1 base and V 7 bases, and 6 bases lay outside the gene matches. The V gene's germline CDR1 is MNHEY and CDR2 SVGAGI. This CDR3 spans 14 amino acids. The CDR3 region has the DNA TGTGCCAGCAACTCCAGACAGGGGAACACTGAAGCTTTCTTT. Translated: CASNSRQGNTEAFF.

This chain links TRBV6-6 with TRBJ1-1, with a weak D call TRBD1 (5 bases). This CDR3 has 16 residues. The germline V and J ends were trimmed by 6 bases and 0 bases, with 17 bases remaining between them. The germline V gene has CDR1 MNHNY and CDR2 SVGAGI (reference sequence). CDR3 residues: CASRERQGRLNTEAFF. In nucleotides, the CDR3 is TGTGCCAGCAGAGAGAGGCAGGGCCGCTTGAACACTGAAGCTTTCTTT.

This clone was counted once. J is TRBJ2-2 and V is TRBV11-2, with 10 bases identical to TRBD2. Germline CDR1 SGHAT, CDR2 FQNNGV. Trimming at V came to 6 bases and at J to 6 bases, leaving 10 bases not matched to a gene. The CDR3 consists of 16 residues. The CDR3 sequence: CASRDWSGGVPGELFF. The CDR3 DNA is TGTGCCAGCAGGGATTGGAGCGGGGGGGTTCCCGGGGAGCTGTTTTTT.

V and J are TRBV2 and TRBJ1-1; D perhaps matches TRBD1 (5 bases). The CDR3 is 13 amino acids. V was shortened by 9 bases and J by 1 base, with 12 bases between the two germline ends. Per germline, CDR1 SNHLY and CDR2 FYNNEI. This CDR3 is CASGVGANTEAFF. The CDR3 bases are TGTGCCAGTGGCGTAGGGGCGAACACTGAAGCTTTCTTT.

This chain links TRBV6-4 with TRBJ2-3, with 10 bases identical to TRBD2. The junction had 1 base not matched to a gene; V was cut back by 0 bases and J by 1 base. This CDR3 has 16 residues. The germline gives CDR1 MRHNA, CDR2 SNTAGT. The CDR3 sequence is CASSDSGTSGTDTQYF. CDR3 DNA: TGTGCCAGCAGTGACTCCGGGACTAGCGGCACAGATACGCAGTATTTT.

The J gene is TRBJ1-6, the V gene TRBV6-1; D is perhaps TRBD1 (5 bases). V gave up 3 bases and J gave up 8 bases, with 11 bases separating them. The CDR3 has 14 residues. Germline lookup yields CDR1 MNHNS and CDR2 SASEGT. The CDR3 sequence is CASSESGGDSPLHF. In nucleotides, the CDR3 is TGTGCCAGCAGTGAGTCCGGGGGGGATTCACCCCTCCACTTT.